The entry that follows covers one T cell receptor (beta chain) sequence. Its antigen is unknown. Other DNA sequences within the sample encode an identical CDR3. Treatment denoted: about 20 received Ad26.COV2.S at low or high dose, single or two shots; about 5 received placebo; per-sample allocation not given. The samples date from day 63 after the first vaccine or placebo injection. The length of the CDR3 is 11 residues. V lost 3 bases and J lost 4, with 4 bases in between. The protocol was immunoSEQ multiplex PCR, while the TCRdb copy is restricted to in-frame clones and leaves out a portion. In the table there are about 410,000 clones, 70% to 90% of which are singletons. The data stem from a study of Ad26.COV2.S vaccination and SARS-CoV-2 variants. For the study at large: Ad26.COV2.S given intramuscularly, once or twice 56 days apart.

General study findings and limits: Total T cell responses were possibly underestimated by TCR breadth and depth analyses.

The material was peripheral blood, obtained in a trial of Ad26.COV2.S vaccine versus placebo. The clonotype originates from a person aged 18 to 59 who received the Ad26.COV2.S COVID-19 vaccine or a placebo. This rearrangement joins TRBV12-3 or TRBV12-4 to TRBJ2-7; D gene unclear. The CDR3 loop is CASSLGYEQYF. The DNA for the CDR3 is TGTGCCAGCAGTTTGGGGTACGAGCAGTACTTC.